The TCR beta chain described here comes from a study of shared clonotypes between healthy human individuals. The wider study: The donor pool was made up of a couple of women and a few men aged 18 to 49. Study results and caveats: Read depth was anticipated to influence clonotype sharing among donors.

This CDR3 has 16 residues. The V and J ends lost 3 bases and 5 bases respectively, with 19 bases between them. Germline V gene data show CDR1 as MDHEN and CDR2 as SYDVKM. In the case of this clone: As yet, its antigen is unknown.

As originally analysed: ImmunoSEQ junction-only sequences lacked quality scores, so their filtering differed. Produced via immunoSEQ multiplex PCR; TCRdb's table is partial and in-frame only. That table is the source of V, J and clone size, and D and trimming were worked out from the DNA. This table holds around 2,100,000 clones, 85% to 95% found once. Naivety among CD8 cells was defined by CD45RO negativity and positive CCR7 selection, thereby excluding terminally differentiated effector memory CD45RA+ cells. Every donor, a Caucasian adult, lived in Nashville, Tennessee. Sequencing was done on a sample of naive CD8+ T cells sorted from blood. This TCR derives from a man younger than 35 in good health. The chain employs TRBV28 and TRBJ1-1, with D maybe TRBD1 (6 bases). The CDR3 DNA sequence: TGTGCCAGCAGTTTTGGGGAGTGGGGGCGGAAGACTGAAGCTTTCTTT. This sequence encodes CASSFGEWGRKTEAFF. Variable domain in full (rest from reference TRBV28 and TRBJ1-1): DVKVTQSSRYLVKRTGEKVFLECVQDMDHENMFWYRQDPGLGLRLIYFSYDVKMKEKGDIPEGYSVSREKKERFSLILESASTNQTSMYLCASSFGEWGRKTEAFFGQGTRLTVV.